These 22 T cell receptor beta chains came from one sample sequenced in a study of T cell repertoires in cytomegalovirus infection. TCRdb re-called the reads through MiXCR, storing one row per CDR3 protein. The data show under 500,000 distinct CDR3 sequences, 42% seen once. For these TCRs, the target antigens are not known. The sample in question was cultured PBMCs, obtained from culture after CMV antigen stimulation. The receptor source for this set is a human donor in good health (CMV status not recorded). Some clones in this sample may be carry-over from other donors' samples.

This clonotype was observed a handful of times. The chain combines TRBV6-1 with TRBJ1-5; tentative D call: TRBD1 (6 bases). The V and J ends lost 3 bases and 2 bases respectively, with 8 bases between them. The CDR3 totals 14 residues. CDR1 MNHNS and CDR2 SASEGT come from the germline V gene. Here the CDR3 DNA reads TGTGCCAGCAGTGACCACAGGGGCAATCAGCCCCAGCATTTT. Residues: CASSDHRGNQPQHF.

A note on this clonotype: At one end the junction does not follow the germline gene, possibly because of a read error. This chain connects TRBV12-3 or TRBV12-4 to TRBJ1-2, with TRBD1 as a possible D gene (5 bases). This CDR3 is 15 amino acids long. The DNA of the CDR3 is TGTGCCATCAGTTTAGGGGACCCTCAACTATATGGCTACACCTTC. It specifies CAISLGDPQLYGYTF.

The CDR3 DNA reads as TGTGCCAGCTCACCAGAAAGCTACGTGGGCACAGATACGCAGTATTTT. This translates into CASSPESYVGTDTQYF. This rearrangement joins TRBV18 to TRBJ2-3; D call uncertain. Per germline, CDR1 KGHSH and CDR2 LQKENI. Deletions cut 2 bases from V and 1 base from J, with 13 bases between. The CDR3 covers 16 residues.

V is TRBV6-6 and J is TRBJ2-7; perhaps TRBD2 as D (6 bases). Germline lookup yields CDR1 MNHNY and CDR2 SVGAGI (reference sequence). Trimming cost V 0 bases and J 4 bases, with 16 bases left between them. This CDR3 spans 16 amino acids. The DNA of the CDR3 is TGTGCCAGCAGTTACTCTCGTTTGTGGCGGGGTTACGAGCAGTACTTC. Amino acid sequence: CASSYSRLWRGYEQYF.

A few counts support this clonotype. The chain links TRBV7-2 to TRBJ2-1; D is possibly TRBD2 (6 bases). This CDR3 is built from 16 residues. Trimming removed 1 base from V and 4 bases from J, with 14 bases in between. CDR1 and CDR2 (germline): SGHTA, FQGNSA. In DNA, the CDR3 is TGTGCCAGCAGCTTAGGGGGCGGGATCCCATACAATGAGCAGTTCTTC. It encodes CASSLGGGIPYNEQFF.

This chain connects TRBV20-1 to TRBJ2-1; TRBD2 matches at 11 bases. V lost 6 bases and J lost 4; bases outside the gene matches: 5. The CDR3 is 14 residues long. The germline V gene encodes CDR1 DFQATT and CDR2 SNEGSKA (reference sequence). CDR3 sequence reads: CSASGLAEYNEQFF. The CDR3 region has the DNA TGCAGTGCCTCGGGACTAGCGGAATACAATGAGCAGTTCTTC.

V gene TRBV19 combines with J gene TRBJ1-2; no clear D gene. V was shortened by 7 bases and J by 14 bases, with 17 bases between the two germline ends. This CDR3 region has 11 residues. Germline V gene sequence: CDR1 LNHDA, CDR2 SQIVND (reference sequence). CDR3 sequence: CASMGMRWWTF. The CDR3 coding sequence is TGTGCCAGTATGGGGATGAGGTGGTGGACCTTC.

The rearrangement uses TRBV6-1 and TRBJ1-1, with TRBD1 as a possible D gene (5 bases). The CDR3 is 13 residues long. Germline V gives CDR1 MNHNS, CDR2 SASEGT. The ends were cut back, 9 bases at V and 1 base at J, with 12 bases in the middle. CDR3 sequence (DNA): TGTGCCAGTGTACCGGACAAGAACACTGAAGCTTTCTTT. Its protein product is CASVPDKNTEAFF.

V is TRBV7-6 and J is TRBJ2-3; possible D gene TRBD2, 6 bases. The CDR3 loop spans 15 amino acids. Trimming stripped 5 bases from V and 2 bases from J, with 14 bases between. The germline V gene encodes CDR1 SGHVS and CDR2 FNYEAQ. The CDR3 loop is CASSRETSPTDTQYF. The CDR3 nucleotides read TGTGCCAGCAGCCGGGAGACGTCCCCCACAGATACGCAGTATTTT.

This clonotype was recorded once. The rearrangement links TRBV18 to TRBJ2-7, with D possibly matching TRBD2 (6 bases). The length of the CDR3 is 14 residues. From germline, CDR1 is KGHSH and CDR2 LQKENI. The V end lost 6 bases, the J end lost 7 bases, and 19 bases lay between the germline ends. The CDR3 DNA reads TGTGCCAGCTCCCGAACCGCGGAGGGATGGGAGCAGTACTTC. As protein: CASSRTAEGWEQYF.

This rearrangement joins TRBV12-3 or TRBV12-4 to TRBJ2-2; D gene ambiguous. Trimming took off 3 bases at V and 4 bases at J, with 9 bases between the two ends. CDR3 length equals 14 residues. CDR3 residues: CASSFSEFTGELFF. The CDR3 nucleotides read TGTGCCAGCAGTTTTAGTGAATTCACCGGGGAGCTGTTTTTT.

V is TRBV7-2 and J is TRBJ2-1; TRBD2 is a possible D gene (7 bases). The ends were cut back, 6 bases at V and 6 bases at J, with 18 bases in the middle. This CDR3 contains 15 residues. CDR1 is SGHTA, CDR2 FQGNSA, per germline. CDR3 protein: CASRPNWGGCNEQFF. The CDR3 DNA reads TGTGCCAGCAGACCAAATTGGGGGGGCTGCAATGAGCAGTTCTTC.

J is TRBJ1-5 and V is TRBV7-8, with 7 bases identical to TRBD1. The CDR3 extends over 15 amino acids. Germline V gene sequence: CDR1 SGHVS, CDR2 FQNEAQ. Trimming cost V 0 bases and J 7 bases; bases outside gene matches: 6. The CDR3 DNA reads as TGTGCCAGCAGCTTAGCTCCCGGACAGGAACAGCCCCAGCATTTT. This encodes CASSLAPGQEQPQHF. Based on the CDR3 plus reference TRBV7-8 and TRBJ1-5, the full variable domain is GAGVSQSPRYKVAKRGQDVALRCDPISGHVSLFWYQQALGQGPEFLTYFQNEAQLDKSGLPSDRFFAERPEGSVSTLKIQRTQQEDSAVYLCASSLAPGQEQPQHFGDGTRLSIL.

This CDR3 is CASSLGVGTGNQPQHF. The CDR3, as DNA: TGTGCCAGCAGCTTAGGGGTAGGGACAGGCAATCAGCCCCAGCATTTT. The J gene is TRBJ1-5, the V gene TRBV7-8; TRBD1 matches at 7 bases. Germline assignment: CDR1 SGHVS and CDR2 FQNEAQ. This CDR3 has 16 residues. The V and J ends lost 1 base and 2 bases, in that order; junction bases with no gene match: 5. Filled out from reference TRBV7-8 and TRBJ1-5, the complete variable domain reads GAGVSQSPRYKVAKRGQDVALRCDPISGHVSLFWYQQALGQGPEFLTYFQNEAQLDKSGLPSDRFFAERPEGSVSTLKIQRTQQEDSAVYLCASSLGVGTGNQPQHFGDGTRLSIL.

The chain uses TRBV7-2 and TRBJ2-5, with D unresolved. In germline, CDR1 is SGHTA, CDR2 FQGNSA. The CDR3 totals 12 residues. V lost 5 bases to trimming and J lost 6 bases, with 10 bases between them. Written as DNA, the CDR3 is TGTGCCAGCAGCCCGCCCCGGCAGACCCAGTACTTC. This encodes CASSPPRQTQYF.

The V call is TRBV4-1, the J call TRBJ2-7, with 10 nucleotides matching TRBD2. V was pared by 4 bases and J by 2 bases, with 2 bases of the junction left unmatched. CDR1 and CDR2 from the germline V gene are MGHRA and YSYEKL. The CDR3 runs to 14 residues. As DNA, the CDR3 is TGCGCCAGCAGCCGAGCGGGGGGGCCCTACGAGCAGTACTTC. Encoded protein: CASSRAGGPYEQYF.

The genes are TRBV11-2 and TRBJ2-7; 13 nucleotides agree with TRBD2. V gave up 1 base and J gave up 5 bases; unmatched junction bases: 5. CDR1 and CDR2 from the germline V gene are SGHAT and FQNNGV. CDR3 length equals 16 residues. The CDR3 loop reads CASSLATSGRAHEQYF. In nucleotides, the CDR3 is TGTGCCAGCAGCTTAGCCACTAGCGGGAGGGCCCACGAGCAGTACTTC.

This clonotype was recorded only once. The chain combines TRBV7-6 with TRBJ1-6; D perhaps matches TRBD1 (6 bases). V lost 4 bases and J 12 bases, leaving 13 bases between the germline ends. The CDR3 is 13 amino acids. The germline V gene encodes CDR1 SGHVS and CDR2 FNYEAQ. The DNA of the CDR3 is TGTGCCAGCAGCTCCGGCGGAGGGGGACCCCTCCACTTT. This encodes CASSSGGGGPLHF.

V and J are TRBV20-1 and TRBJ2-7, with 10 positions matching TRBD2. This CDR3 region has 14 residues. The ends lost 3 bases at V and 3 bases at J; junction bases unmatched: 5. From germline, CDR1 is DFQATT and CDR2 SNEGSKA (reference sequence). CDR3 region: CSASGSGRNYEQYF. CDR3 bases: TGCAGTGCTAGTGGTAGCGGGAGGAACTACGAGCAGTACTTC.

V gene TRBV12-3 or TRBV12-4 combines with J gene TRBJ1-5; no reliable D call. V lost 3 bases and J 7 bases, leaving 10 bases between the germline ends. The CDR3 is made up of 13 amino acids. The CDR3 sequence is CASSLAFRQPQHF. The CDR3 DNA is TGTGCCAGCAGTTTGGCTTTCAGACAGCCCCAGCATTTT.

This clonotype appeared a few times. The V and J genes are TRBV7-2 and TRBJ1-6; D ambiguous. Germline V gene data show CDR1 as SGHTA and CDR2 as FQGNSA. The CDR3 is 16 residues long. The V and J ends lost 5 bases and 12 bases respectively, with 23 bases between them. The CDR3 loop is CASSPRPRVSGGPLHF. The CDR3 coding sequence is TGTGCCAGCAGCCCGAGGCCGCGGGTCTCAGGTGGACCCCTCCACTTT. Combining the CDR3 with reference TRBV7-2 and TRBJ1-6 gives the whole variable domain GAGVSQSPSNKVTEKGKDVELRCDPISGHTALYWYRQSLGQGLEFLIYFQGNSAPDKSGLPSDRFSAERTGGSVSTLTIQRTQQEDSAVYLCASSPRPRVSGGPLHFGNGTRLTVT.

The chain joins TRBV12-3 or TRBV12-4 to TRBJ2-6; no firm D call. This CDR3 has 20 residues. The ends were cut back, 7 bases at V and 0 bases at J, with 25 bases in the middle. Here the CDR3 DNA reads TGTGCCAGCACCAAGACCCGTCAGGTTCGCGTGGGCTCTGGGGCCAACGTCCTGACTTTC. The encoded protein is CASTKTRQVRVGSGANVLTF.